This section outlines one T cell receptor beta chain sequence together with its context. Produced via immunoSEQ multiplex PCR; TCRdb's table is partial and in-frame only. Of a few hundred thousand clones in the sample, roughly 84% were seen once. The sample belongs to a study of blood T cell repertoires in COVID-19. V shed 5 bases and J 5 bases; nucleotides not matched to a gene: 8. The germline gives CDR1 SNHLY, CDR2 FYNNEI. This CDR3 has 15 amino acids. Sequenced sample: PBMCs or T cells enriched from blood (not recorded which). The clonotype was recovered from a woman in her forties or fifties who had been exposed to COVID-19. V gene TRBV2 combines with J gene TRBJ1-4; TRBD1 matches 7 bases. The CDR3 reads CASSYRQGGNEKLFF. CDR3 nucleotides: TGTGCCAGCAGTTACCGACAGGGCGGAAATGAAAAACTGTTTTTT.